A selection of T cell receptor beta chains follows, all from one sample in a study of T cell repertoires in cytomegalovirus infection. MiXCR, applied by TCRdb to the reads, yields one record per CDR3 protein. The sample carries tens of thousands of distinct CDR3 sequences, more than 3.5% recorded once. The material sequenced was PBMCs. These receptors all come from a human donor in good health (CMV status not recorded). Some clones in this sample may be carry-over from other donors' samples. Each CDR3 is given with its conserved first and last residue. D genes are given only for firm matches. Clone size is stated in some rows and not others, as once, few, many or a class when expanded.

v_gene	d_gene	abundance	j_gene	CDR3nt	CDR3aa
TRBV7-2	TRBD2	many	TRBJ2-3	TGTGCCAGCAGCTCACCTAGCGGGGCCCCCCCCCGGACAGATACGCAGTATTTT	CASSSPSGAPPRTDTQYF
TRBV7-2	NA	many	TRBJ2-3	TGTGCCAGCGCTCGACGGACCCTGGCCGGAGATACGCAGTATTTT	CASARRTLAGDTQYF
TRBV28	NA	many	TRBJ1-1	TGTGCCAGCAGTTTCCCCGGGAGTGGGGAAGCTTTCTTT	CASSFPGSGEAFF
TRBV7-2	NA	many	TRBJ1-2	TGTGCCAGCAGCTTAGACGGGGGCTGGGGCTACACCTTC	CASSLDGGWGYTF
TRBV7-9	NA	many	TRBJ1-1	TGTGCCAGCAGCCATGTGGGGGAAGCTTTCTTT	CASSHVGEAFF
TRBV7-8	NA	many	TRBJ1-1	TGTGCCAGCAGCCCGTCTCTCGGTGGGACTGAAGCTTTCTTT	CASSPSLGGTEAFF
TRBV18	NA	many	TRBJ1-3	TGTGCCAGCTCACCACCGTTAGGTATCTCTGGAAACACCATATATTTT	CASSPPLGISGNTIYF
TRBV3-1	NA	many	TRBJ1-3	TGTGCCAGCAACAAAGGGGGATCTGGAAACACCATATATTTT	CASNKGGSGNTIYF
TRBV7-2	NA	many	TRBJ1-1	TGTGCCAGCAGGCGACAGTACACTGAAGCTTTCTTT	CASRRQYTEAFF
TRBV7-8	TRBD1	many	TRBJ2-1	TGTGCCAGCAGCCTAGGGACAGGGGATATGAATGAGCAGTTCTTC	CASSLGTGDMNEQFF
TRBV7-8	NA	many	TRBJ2-5	TGTGCCAGCAGCTTATTCCTCCAAGAGACCCAGTACTTC	CASSLFLQETQYF
TRBV4-3	NA	many	TRBJ2-4	TGCGCCAGCAGCCAAGATGGAGGGGCCATTCAGTACTTC	CASSQDGGAIQYF
TRBV7-2	TRBD1	NA	TRBJ1-2	TGTGCCAGCTTACTCAACAGGGGTTATGGCTACACCTTC	CASLLNRGYGYTF
TRBV7-2	NA	many	TRBJ2-7	TGTGCCAGCAGCTCCCGACGCCTGGGAAACTACGAGCAGTACTTC	CASSSRRLGNYEQYF
TRBV6-8	NA	many	TRBJ1-5	TGTGCCAGCAGTCGGCCCCCGGGACAGCATTTT	CASSRPPGQHF
TRBV7-9	NA	many	TRBJ1-6	TGTGCCAGCAGCTTAGCTACGGGGGCTTCGAGCTCCTATAATTCACCCCTCCACTTT	CASSLATGASSSYNSPLHF
TRBV7-2	TRBD2	many	TRBJ2-3	TGTGCCAGCAGCCAGACTAGCCGGGGGGATACGCAGTATTTT	CASSQTSRGDTQYF
TRBV6-2/TRBV6-3	NA	many	TRBJ1-6	TGTGCCAGCAGTTACTCGATCCGGTCACCCCTCCACTTT	CASSYSIRSPLHF
TRBV29-1	TRBD1	many	TRBJ1-1	TGCAGCGCTGACAGGGCCTTGAACACTGAAGCTTTCTTT	CSADRALNTEAFF
TRBV20-1	NA	few	TRBJ1-2	TGCAGTGCTGGGAAAGCTAACTATGGCTACACCTTC	CSAGKANYGYTF
TRBV7-2	NA	many	TRBJ2-1	TGTGCCAGCAGCTTAGGGGACCGACGGTCGGAGCAGTTCTTC	CASSLGDRRSEQFF
TRBV19	NA	many	TRBJ2-6	TGTGCCAGTAGTATAGTAGGGGCTGGCTCTGGGGCCAACGTCCTGACTTTC	CASSIVGAGSGANVLTF
TRBV6-2/TRBV6-3	NA	many	TRBJ2-5	TGTGCCAGCAGTAGTGGAGAACAAGAGACCCAGTACTTC	CASSSGEQETQYF
TRBV20-1	NA	many	TRBJ2-3	TGCAGTGCTAGAGGGTGGAGCACAGATACGCAGTATTTT	CSARGWSTDTQYF
TRBV20-1	NA	few	TRBJ1-2	TGCAGTGCTAAGCGACAGACCGGACAGCAATATGGCTACACCTTC	CSAKRQTGQQYGYTF
TRBV23-1	NA	many	TRBJ1-1	TGCGTCCCAAGGCTGAACACTGAAGCTTTCTTT	CVPRLNTEAFF
TRBV7-2	NA	many	TRBJ1-5	TGTGCCAGCAGTTCAAGGGACCCAACGGAGCCCCAGCATTTT	CASSSRDPTEPQHF
TRBV7-2	NA	many	TRBJ1-5	TGTGCCAGCAGCACCAGGGTTGGGAATCAGCCCCAGCATTTT	CASSTRVGNQPQHF
TRBV7-9	NA	many	TRBJ2-7	TGTGCCAGCAGCTTACTGGACGAGCAGTACTTC	CASSLLDEQYF
TRBV28	TRBD1	many	TRBJ2-7	TGTGCCAGCAGTTTTTTGTCTCGGGACAGGGGTACCTACGAGCAGTACTTC	CASSFLSRDRGTYEQYF
TRBV5-4	NA	many	TRBJ2-5	TGTGCCAGCAGACGGGACTTCGAACGTCAAGAGACCCAGTACTTC	CASRRDFERQETQYF
TRBV7-2	NA	many	TRBJ2-3	TGTGCCAGCAGCCTCTCCAACCGAGTTCGCACAGATACGCAGTATTTT	CASSLSNRVRTDTQYF
TRBV20-1	NA	many	TRBJ2-7	TGCAGTGCTACCATCACTCCCGGACCAGGCAGCGAGCAGTACTTC	CSATITPGPGSEQYF
TRBV6-8	NA	many	TRBJ1-3	TGTGCCAGCAGTCATAACTCTGGAAACACCATATATTTT	CASSHNSGNTIYF
TRBV7-4	NA	many	TRBJ2-7	TGTGCCAGCAGCCGAGACACAGGCGAGCAGTACTTC	CASSRDTGEQYF
TRBV6-2/TRBV6-3	NA	many	TRBJ1-1	TGTGCCAGCAAGTTACCCGAGAGGACTGAAGCTTTCTTT	CASKLPERTEAFF
TRBV5-1	TRBD1	many	TRBJ2-7	TGCGCCAGCAGCCCCACCGGGACAGGGACCGTGCAGTACTTC	CASSPTGTGTVQYF
TRBV7-9	TRBD1	many	TRBJ2-5	TGTGCCAGCAGCACCCGACGACAGGGGGCCGGAGAGACCCAGTACTTC	CASSTRRQGAGETQYF
TRBV10-3	TRBD2	many	TRBJ2-7	TGTGCCATCAGCGAAACGGGAGGGCCCTCCTACGAGCAGTACTTC	CAISETGGPSYEQYF
TRBV12-3/TRBV12-4	TRBD2	many	TRBJ2-1	TGTGCCAGCATACCTAGCGGGAGGGCCCAGGCTGAGCAGTTCTTC	CASIPSGRAQAEQFF
TRBV19	TRBD1	many	TRBJ2-1	TGTGCCAGTAGACCTCACTATATCGAGGACAGGCTGAGCATCAATGAGCAGTTCTTC	CASRPHYIEDRLSINEQFF
TRBV7-8	NA	many	TRBJ2-6	TGTGCCAGCAGCTTAGCACGGGCAGGGGCCCTCTCTGGGGCCAACGTCCTGACTTTC	CASSLARAGALSGANVLTF
TRBV25-1	NA	many	TRBJ1-1	TGTGCCAGCTATCATAGGGGGGGAGTGAACACTGAAGCTTTCTTT	CASYHRGGVNTEAFF
TRBV2	NA	many	TRBJ1-5	TGTGCCAGCAGGGGACAAAGCAATCAGCCCCAGCATTTT	CASRGQSNQPQHF
TRBV7-2	NA	many	TRBJ1-1	TGTGCCAGCAGCTTCCACAGCCGCCCTGAAGCTTTCTTT	CASSFHSRPEAFF